This TCR beta chain was recorded in a study of OX40 agonist ivuxolimab in advanced cancers. Method: immunoSEQ multiplex PCR; TCRdb's copy keeps in-frame clones and lacks some. The sample holds under 60,000 clones, 94% seen once. Per germline, CDR1 DFQATT and CDR2 SNEGSKA (reference sequence). The CDR3 sequence is 11 residues long. Trimming removed 5 bases at V and 6 bases at J, with 11 bases between. V and J are TRBV20-1 and TRBJ2-7, with D perhaps TRBD2 (5 bases). The clonotype originates from an adult with an advanced solid tumor such as melanoma, head and neck, liver or kidney cancer. The sample in question was CD4+ or CD8+ T cells sorted from blood, obtained in a trial of the OX40 agonist ivuxolimab. Written as DNA, the CDR3 is TGCAGTGCTTTCGGGGTCGGCGAGCAGTACTTC. This sequence encodes CSAFGVGEQYF.